These 20 T cell receptor beta chains originate from one sample sequenced in a study of T-cell memory formation after mild COVID-19. One entry per CDR3 protein results from TCRdb running MiXCR on the 5' RACE reads. This table holds 350,000 to 450,000 distinct CDR3 sequences, 20% to 25% found once. The sample comprised PBMCs or a T cell subset sorted from them (not recorded which). All receptors come from an adult woman who had mild COVID-19 (a few samples of this study predate the infection). Cell type and time point are not known.

The table lists this clonotype with a few counts. The rearrangement joins TRBV6-4 to TRBJ2-2; the match to TRBD1 covers 9 bases. CDR3 length equals 14 residues. From germline, CDR1 is MRHNA and CDR2 SNTAGT. The junction had 4 bases not matched to a gene; V was cut back by 8 bases and J by 3 bases. The CDR3 here is CASRTGADTGELFF. The CDR3 region has the DNA TGTGCCAGCCGGACAGGGGCTGACACCGGGGAGCTGTTTTTT.

This chain's CDR3 is CSARGGGTHTGELFF. The CDR3 DNA is TGCAGTGCTCGAGGCGGGGGCACGCACACCGGGGAGCTGTTTTTT. The chain employs TRBV20-1 and TRBJ2-2, with D perhaps matching TRBD2 (7 bases). Germline lookup yields CDR1 DFQATT and CDR2 SNEGSKA (reference sequence). This CDR3 is built from 15 residues. Trimming pared 5 bases from V and 3 bases from J, leaving 16 bases between.

The chain recombines TRBV4-1 with TRBJ2-2; 8 nucleotides match TRBD1. The CDR3 has 16 amino acids. CDR1 and CDR2 from the germline V gene are MGHRA and YSYEKL. The J segment lost 1 base and the V segment lost 1 base, leaving 2 bases of the junction unmatched. The CDR3 nucleotides are TGCGCCAGCAGCCAAGTCGGGACAGGGAACACCGGGGAGCTGTTTTTT. Its protein is CASSQVGTGNTGELFF.

This clonotype appeared a few times. The chain links TRBV12-3 or TRBV12-4 to TRBJ1-2; D possibly corresponds to TRBD1 (5 bases). Trimming left V 6 bases short and J 4 bases short, with 15 bases between. The CDR3 runs to 14 residues. CDR3 amino acids: CASSRQSPVYGYTF. The CDR3 region has the DNA TGTGCCAGCAGCCGACAGTCTCCGGTCTATGGCTACACCTTC.

This chain connects TRBV5-5 to TRBJ2-7; 7 bases match TRBD1. CDR3 length: 14 residues. The germline gives CDR1 SGHKS, CDR2 YYEKEE (reference sequence). The trim removed 4 bases at V and 2 bases at J, leaving 6 bases unmatched. CDR3 coding DNA: TGTGCCAGCAGCCATCGACAGGGTCCCTACGAGCAGTACTTC. Protein: CASSHRQGPYEQYF.

This sequence joins TRBV7-9 and TRBJ1-2; D not resolved. The CDR3 is 14 amino acids. Trimming removed 4 bases at V and 4 bases at J, with 13 bases between. CDR1 SEHNR and CDR2 FQNEAQ come from the germline V gene (reference sequence). This CDR3 is CASSSHVTIYGYTF. In DNA, the CDR3 is TGTGCCAGCAGCTCGCACGTAACCATCTATGGCTACACCTTC. The complete variable domain, with remaining parts taken from reference TRBV7-9 and TRBJ1-2, reads DTGVSQNPRHKITKRGQNVTFRCDPISEHNRLYWYRQTLGQGPEFLTYFQNEAQLEKSRLLSDRFSAERPKGSFSTLEIQRTEQGDSAMYLCASSSHVTIYGYTFGSGTRLTVV.

The chain is built from TRBV3-1 and TRBJ2-6, with D possibly TRBD1 on 6 matching bases. The ends were cut back, 1 base at V and 0 bases at J, with 13 bases in the middle. Germline assignment: CDR1 LGHDT and CDR2 YNNKEL (reference sequence). The CDR3 runs to 18 residues. Here the CDR3 DNA reads TGTGCCAGCAGCCAAGTCGAGACAGGACGCTCTGGGGCCAACGTCCTGACTTTC. It yields the protein CASSQVETGRSGANVLTF.

This clonotype was found once. The J gene is TRBJ2-1, the V gene TRBV11-2; D possibly corresponds to TRBD1 (5 bases). The CDR3 runs 15 residues. CDR1 and CDR2 (germline): SGHAT, FQNNGV. Trimming took 5 bases from V and 3 from J, leaving 14 bases between them. This CDR3 is CASSRGFQGYNEQFF. The CDR3 bases are TGTGCCAGCAGCCGCGGATTCCAGGGCTACAATGAGCAGTTCTTC.

This chain joins TRBV5-1 and TRBJ2-1; D gene uncertain. This CDR3 has 12 residues. V dropped 2 bases and J dropped 6 bases, with 6 bases sitting between them. Germline V gene sequence: CDR1 SGHRS, CDR2 YFSETQ. The CDR3 nucleotides are TGCGCCAGCAGCTTTGACCTCAATGAGCAGTTCTTC. Protein: CASSFDLNEQFF. Full variable domain (outside the CDR3, taken from reference TRBV5-1 and TRBJ2-1): KAGVTQTPRYLIKTRGQQVTLSCSPISGHRSVSWYQQTPGQGLQFLFEYFSETQRNKGNFPGRFSGRQFSNSRSEMNVSTLELGDSALYLCASSFDLNEQFFGPGTRLTVL.

The chain couples TRBV4-1 to TRBJ1-2, with D hard to call. The V end lost 1 base, the J end lost 1 base, and 13 bases lay between the germline ends. Germline values: CDR1 MGHRA, CDR2 YSYEKL. The CDR3 runs to 16 residues. In DNA, the CDR3 is TGCGCCAGCAGCCAAGGAACGGGGTATAATAACTATGGCTACACCTTC. Its translation is CASSQGTGYNNYGYTF.

This chain joins TRBV12-3 or TRBV12-4 and TRBJ2-2, with 10 positions matching TRBD1. Trimming at V came to 6 bases and at J to 4 bases, leaving 2 bases not matched to a gene. The CDR3 has 14 residues. CDR3 protein: CASRRTGGTGELFF. CDR3 coding DNA: TGTGCCAGCAGGCGGACAGGGGGCACCGGGGAGCTGTTTTTT.

The J gene is TRBJ2-1, the V gene TRBV9; D perhaps matches TRBD2 (6 bases). The ends were cut back, 0 bases at V and 3 bases at J, with 10 bases in the middle. Germline-derived CDR1 and CDR2 are SGDLS and YYNGEE. The CDR3 is made up of 15 amino acids. CDR3 nucleotide sequence: TGTGCCAGCAGCGTAGGTGGCGGGAACTACAATGAGCAGTTCTTC. Residues: CASSVGGGNYNEQFF.

There are a few counts of this clonotype. The chain combines TRBV29-1 with TRBJ1-1; D unresolved. The V end lost 4 bases, the J end lost 0 bases, and 15 bases lay between the germline ends. CDR3 length: 15 amino acids. In germline, CDR1 is SQVTM, CDR2 ANQGSEA. The DNA for the CDR3 is TGCAGCGTTGCAAATAACCGCGGCCTGAACACTGAAGCTTTCTTT. Translating it yields CSVANNRGLNTEAFF.

This clonotype was counted between two and nine times. V gene TRBV6-2 or TRBV6-3 combines with J gene TRBJ2-7; 13 bases match TRBD2. Germline V gene lookup returns CDR1 MNHEY and CDR2 SVGEGT. The V and J ends lost 2 bases and 2 bases, in that order; junction bases with no gene match: 9. The CDR3 is 18 residues long. The CDR3 nucleotides are TGTGCCAGCAGTTACACCCGAGGACTAGCGGGAGCAACCTACGAGCAGTACTTC. Translated: CASSYTRGLAGATYEQYF.

This clonotype was picked up a small number of times. The chain joins TRBV5-6 to TRBJ2-2; D may match TRBD1 or TRBD2 (6 bases each). Germline-derived CDR1 and CDR2 are SGHDT and YYEEEE. The CDR3 has 15 residues. The V end was cut by 5 bases, the J end by 4 bases, with 15 bases between. This CDR3 reads CASSSAGHFTGELFF. The CDR3 coding sequence is TGTGCCAGCAGTTCCGCGGGACATTTCACCGGGGAGCTGTTTTTT.

The chain joins TRBV12-3 or TRBV12-4 to TRBJ2-7; the D gene is possibly TRBD2 (6 bases). V was shortened by 1 base and J by 4 bases, with 11 bases between the two germline ends. The CDR3 is made up of 14 amino acids. CDR3: CASSLGDFYYEQYF. CDR3 in DNA: TGTGCCAGCAGTTTAGGGGACTTCTATTACGAGCAGTACTTC.

This sequence joins TRBV7-3 and TRBJ2-2, with 9 bases aligning to TRBD1. The CDR3 length is 16 residues. The J segment lost 5 bases and the V segment lost 2 bases, leaving 6 bases of the junction unmatched. Germline V gene lookup returns CDR1 SGHTA and CDR2 FQGTGA. The CDR3 reads CASSLGQGFPTGELFF. The CDR3 coding sequence is TGTGCCAGCAGCTTAGGACAGGGGTTTCCGACCGGGGAGCTGTTTTTT.

The table lists this clonotype with a few counts. V gene TRBV7-9 combines with J gene TRBJ1-1; a possible D gene is TRBD1 (6 bases). There are 15 residues in the CDR3. In germline, CDR1 is SEHNR, CDR2 FQNEAQ (reference sequence). The V and J ends lost 5 bases and 1 base respectively, with 14 bases between them. This CDR3 reads CASSKAQGANTEAFF. In DNA form, the CDR3 reads TGTGCCAGCAGCAAAGCACAGGGAGCGAACACTGAAGCTTTCTTT.

This chain joins TRBV7-9 and TRBJ2-2, with D possibly TRBD1 on 6 matching bases. Germline lookup yields CDR1 SEHNR and CDR2 FQNEAQ (reference sequence). V lost 3 bases, J lost 6 bases, and 11 bases lay in between. The CDR3 has 14 amino acids. The CDR3 DNA reads as TGTGCCAGCAGCTTCCGGGACAACTCCGGGGAGCTGTTTTTT. This translates into CASSFRDNSGELFF.

This clonotype occurred a few times. The chain uses TRBV7-9 and TRBJ2-7, with TRBD1 matching 7 bases. This CDR3 region has 14 residues. Germline-derived CDR1 and CDR2 are SEHNR and FQNEAQ (reference sequence). Germline trimming cut 1 base from V and 5 bases from J; bases unmatched to any gene: 5. For the CDR3, the DNA is TGTGCCAGCAGCTTAGTGGGCAGGGGGAACGAGCAGTACTTC. It encodes CASSLVGRGNEQYF.